This is a list of T cell receptor beta chains from one sample in a study of graft-versus-host responses after intestinal transplantation. Measured with immunoSEQ multiplex PCR; TCRdb has only the in-frame clones, and not every one. The table lists over 100,000 clones, approximately 94% of them singletons. The antigens of these receptors remain unknown. The sequences come from unstimulated CD4+ T cells sorted from spleen or lymph node cells, collected before transplant. These receptors were obtained from a human donor who was the organ donor for an intestinal transplant. CDR3s include the opening cysteine and the closing phenylalanine or tryptophan. Each record gives: V gene, CDR3 protein.

TRBV5-5,CASSFRDREPYGYTF
TRBV11-2,CASSLVRGTEAFF
TRBV7-2,CASSPRLGDTGELFF
TRBV28,CASSSSWRREGSGNEQFF
TRBV10-3,CAIGQGGNTEAFF
TRBV5-1,CASSLKGDQPQHF
TRBV6-5,CASSEVDTDTQYF
TRBV28,CASSLITGPYEQYF
TRBV11-2,CASSLGRGEWYNEQFF
TRBV30,CAWRVYNEQFF
TRBV21-1,CASSRSGGEVNYGYTF
TRBV5-1,CASSLYVGTNTGELFF
TRBV19,CASGQAYEQYF
TRBV4-2,CASSKDNYSGNTIYF
TRBV9,CASSTSGTAYQETQYF
TRBV10-3,CAISPGTGPHEKLFF
TRBV10-3,CAISETGSDYEQYF
TRBV30,CAWSGLFPSYEQYF
TRBV10-3,CAISESRPGAGGNEQFF
TRBV7-2,CASSLEGRMNTEAFF
TRBV30,CAWAPFKGPTYGYTF
TRBV25-1,CASRARRGWGEAFF
TRBV4-1,CASSQEGRYQETQYF
TRBV6-6,CASTIGTGFSNQPQHF
TRBV7-7,CASSFAGGMTGELFF
TRBV5-5,CASSLEASSPLHF
TRBV10-3,CAIRSGTGESQETQYF
TRBV18,CASSPTAGPYEQYF
TRBV27,CASSLYGTGPDTQYF
TRBV6-1,CASSRLAGADTQYF
TRBV19,CASSIGTGDYGYTF